The clone carrying this T cell receptor (beta chain) was detected ten times or more. Its target is unknown. TCRdb recomputed calls from the 5' RACE reads with MiXCR, one row per CDR3 protein. Seen here are some 660,000 distinct CDR3 sequences, about 9.4% observed once, and the top ten hold 0.98%. This sample is part of a study of identical twins. The study's findings and limits: Researchers reported excess low generation probability among twin-shared out-of-frame alpha sequences.

Germline CDR1 is DFQATT and CDR2 is SNEGSKA (reference sequence). CDR3 size: 20 residues. The V gene end was trimmed by 0 bases and the J gene end by 2 bases; junction bases not matched to a gene: 9. These data were also filed under a second study, of yellow fever vaccine responses in identical twins.

The specimen sequenced was PBMCs. The chain has TRBV20-1 and TRBJ2-2, with TRBD2 matching 16 bases. The sequence came from a woman aged 18-29 years in good health. CDR3 sequence (DNA): TGCAGTGCTAGAGAAAACCCGGGACTAGCGGGGGGGCTTAACACCGGGGAGCTGTTTTTT. This codes for CSARENPGLAGGLNTGELFF.